This TCR beta chain emerged from a study of blood T cell repertoires in COVID-19. Looking at the study overall: Sites across the United States, Italy and Spain contributed samples from acute and convalescent COVID-19. PBMCs, B-cell-depleted T cells, or T cells provided the cDNA or gDNA that made up the material.

In the original processing: For nucleated cells, counts were estimated from reference gene primer amplification. Repertoires were generated with immunoSEQ multiplex PCR, while TCRdb's copy carries only in-frame clones and drops some. Clonal size and the V and J genes are those of that table, whereas D and trimming came from the DNA. The sample yields around 150,000 clones, under 85% seen once. Per the germline V gene, CDR1 is SGHNT and CDR2 is YYREEE (reference sequence). There are 15 residues in the CDR3. V lost 0 bases, J lost 2 bases, and 10 bases lay in between. What was sequenced was peripheral blood. The chain combines TRBV5-4 with TRBJ2-3, with D possibly TRBD1 on 5 matching bases. The sequence was obtained from a man over 45 with active or convalescent COVID-19. Here the CDR3 reads CASSLGGRATDTQYF. The CDR3 DNA sequence: TGTGCCAGCAGCTTGGGAGGCAGGGCCACAGATACGCAGTATTTT.